These 4 T cell receptor beta chains were all obtained from the same sample, sequenced in a study of cytomegalovirus exposure and HLA in healthy donors. The primer mix had 60 Vbeta and 13 Jbeta primers. Repertoires were generated with immunoSEQ multiplex PCR, while TCRdb's copy carries only in-frame clones and drops some. Found here are roughly 110,000 clones, roughly 73% of them singletons; the top ten hold roughly 2.5%. The sequencing sample was made of PBMCs. The receptors come from a man aged 40-49 years in good health and CMV-seronegative.

The rearrangement links TRBV13 to TRBJ2-5, with D possibly TRBD2 on 5 matching bases. The J call could be wrong; TRBJ2-7 is a better fit for the DNA end. CDR1 is PRHDT and CDR2 is FYEKMQ in the germline V gene (reference sequence). This CDR3 region has 12 residues. In DNA, the CDR3 is TGTGCCAGCAGCCGACGGGGTTACGAGCAGTACTTC. This codes for CASSRRGYEQYF.

The V and J genes are TRBV2 and TRBJ2-5, with TRBD1 as a possible D gene (5 bases). This CDR3 is built from 15 residues. Germline lookup yields CDR1 SNHLY and CDR2 FYNNEI. Trimming pared 7 bases from V and 5 bases from J, leaving 20 bases between. CDR3 in DNA: TGTGCCAGCAAAGGGGCAGGTGCCCGTCTCGAGACCCAGTACTTC. Translating gives CASKGAGARLETQYF. Based on the CDR3 plus reference TRBV2 and TRBJ2-5, the full variable domain is EPEVTQTPSHQVTQMGQEVILRCVPISNHLYFYWYRQILGQKVEFLVSFYNNEISEKSEIFDDQFSVERPDGSNFTLKIRSTKLEDSAMYFCASKGAGARLETQYFGPGTRLLVL.

The genes are TRBV7-9 and TRBJ1-1, with 7 bases aligning to TRBD1. V shed 5 bases and J 4 bases; nucleotides not matched to a gene: 10. The CDR3 is 15 amino acids. Germline V gene lookup returns CDR1 SEHNR and CDR2 FQNEAQ (reference sequence). CDR3: CASSIRGRPATEAFF. CDR3 nucleotide sequence: TGTGCCAGCAGCATTAGGGGGCGGCCGGCCACTGAAGCTTTCTTT.

The CDR3 here is CASSDIAGWGMNTGELFF. In DNA form, the CDR3 reads TGTGCCAGCAGTGATATAGCGGGTTGGGGGATGAACACCGGGGAGCTGTTTTTT. This chain uses TRBV6-4 with TRBJ2-2; 7 bases are a match to TRBD2. In germline, CDR1 is MRHNA, CDR2 SNTAGT. V shed 3 bases, J shed 1 base, and the junction held 11 bases outside the gene matches. The CDR3 extends over 18 amino acids.